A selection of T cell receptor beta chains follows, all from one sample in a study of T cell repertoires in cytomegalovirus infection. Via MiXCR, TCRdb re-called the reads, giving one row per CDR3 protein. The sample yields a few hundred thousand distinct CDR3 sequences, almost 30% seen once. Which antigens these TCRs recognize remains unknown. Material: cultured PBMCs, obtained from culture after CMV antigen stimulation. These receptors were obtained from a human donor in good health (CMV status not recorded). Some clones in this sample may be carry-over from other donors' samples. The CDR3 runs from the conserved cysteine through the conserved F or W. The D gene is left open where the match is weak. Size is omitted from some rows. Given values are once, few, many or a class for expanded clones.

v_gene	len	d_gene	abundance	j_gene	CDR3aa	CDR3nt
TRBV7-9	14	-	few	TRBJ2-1	CASSAPGRENEQFF	TGTGCCAGCAGCGCGCCGGGACGGGAGAATGAGCAGTTCTTC
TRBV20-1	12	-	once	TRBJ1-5	CSAGQNNQPQHF	TGCAGTGCTGGACAGAACAATCAGCCCCAGCATTTT
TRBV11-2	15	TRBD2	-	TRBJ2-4	CASSLRAAGEGIQYF	TGTGCCAGCAGCTTAAGGGCGGCGGGAGAGGGCATTCAGTACTTC
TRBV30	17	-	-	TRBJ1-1	CAWSVTPPGHGNTEAFF	TGTGCCTGGAGTGTAACCCCACCGGGACACGGGAACACTGAAGCTTTCTTT
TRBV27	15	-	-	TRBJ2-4	CASSFLGKAKNIQYF	TGTGCCAGCAGTTTTCTCGGGAAGGCCAAAAACATTCAGTACTTC
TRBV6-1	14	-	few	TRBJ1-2	CASSAPSFNYGYTF	TGTGCCAGCAGTGCGCCTTCTTTTAACTATGGCTACACCTTC
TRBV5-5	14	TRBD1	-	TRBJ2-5	CASSGQGARETQYF	TGTGCCAGCAGCGGACAGGGGGCTCGAGAGACCCAGTACTTC
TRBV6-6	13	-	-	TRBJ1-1	CASIVGGNTEAFF	TGTGCCAGCATCGTAGGCGGCAACACTGAAGCTTTCTTT
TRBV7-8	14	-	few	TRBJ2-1	CASSLDPGQSKQFF	TGTGCCAGCAGCTTAGATCCGGGTCAGTCAAAGCAGTTCTTC
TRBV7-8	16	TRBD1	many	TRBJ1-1	CASSLPRGQGYTEAFF	TGTGCCAGCAGCTTACCTAGAGGACAGGGTTACACTGAAGCTTTCTTT
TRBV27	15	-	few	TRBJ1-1	CASSLDGAIGTEAFF	TGTGCCAGCAGCCTGGACGGGGCCATCGGAACTGAAGCTTTCTTT
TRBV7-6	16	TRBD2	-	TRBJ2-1	CASSQTTSGARNEQFF	TGTGCCAGCAGTCAAACCACTAGCGGAGCCCGCAATGAGCAGTTCTTC
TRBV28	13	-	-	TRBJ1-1	CASSSALGTEAFF	TGTGCCAGCAGTTCGGCCCTCGGGACAGAAGCTTTCTTT
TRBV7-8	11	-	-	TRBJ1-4	CASSSGKKLFF	TGTGCCAGCAGCTCGGGGAAAAAACTGTTTTTT
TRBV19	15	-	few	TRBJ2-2	CASSGRGAKTGELFF	TGTGCCAGTAGTGGAAGAGGGGCAAAAACCGGGGAGCTGTTTTTT
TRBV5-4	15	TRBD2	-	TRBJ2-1	CASSLPRGSSNEQFF	TGTGCCAGCAGCTTACCACGCGGGAGTTCCAATGAGCAGTTCTTC
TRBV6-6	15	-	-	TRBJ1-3	CASSFNRNSGNTIYF	TGTGCCAGCAGTTTCAACAGAAACTCTGGAAACACCATATATTTT
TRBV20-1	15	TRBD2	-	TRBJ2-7	CSATVAGLTLYEQYF	TGCAGTGCTACTGTAGCGGGGTTAACTCTGTACGAGCAGTACTTC
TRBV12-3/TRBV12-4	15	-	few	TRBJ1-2	CASSLRGDGNYGYTF	TGTGCCAGCAGTTTACGAGGGGACGGGAACTATGGCTACACCTTC
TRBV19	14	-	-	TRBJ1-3	CASSKEGGGNTIYF	TGTGCCAGTAGTAAGGAGGGCGGCGGAAACACCATATATTTT
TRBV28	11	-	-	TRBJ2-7	CASRETRKQYF	TGTGCCAGCAGGGAGACAAGGAAGCAGTACTTC
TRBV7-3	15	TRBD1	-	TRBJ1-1	CASSPTGGARTEAFF	TGTGCCAGCAGCCCGACAGGGGGCGCGAGAACTGAAGCTTTCTTT
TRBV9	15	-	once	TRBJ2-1	CASSVVAASYNEQFF	TGTGCCAGCAGCGTAGTAGCTGCCTCCTACAATGAGCAGTTCTTC
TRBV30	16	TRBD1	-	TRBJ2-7	CAWSDFGQGVPYEQYF	TGTGCCTGGAGTGACTTCGGACAGGGAGTCCCCTACGAGCAGTACTTC
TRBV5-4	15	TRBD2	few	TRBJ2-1	CASSFGSGTSDEQFF	TGTGCCAGCAGCTTTGGGTCCGGGACTAGCGACGAGCAGTTCTTC
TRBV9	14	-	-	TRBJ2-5	CASSVDGVQETQYF	TGTGCCAGCAGCGTAGATGGAGTCCAAGAGACCCAGTACTTC
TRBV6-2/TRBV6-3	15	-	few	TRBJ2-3	CASSPDWSSTDTQYF	TGTGCCAGCAGTCCAGACTGGTCCAGCACAGATACGCAGTATTTT
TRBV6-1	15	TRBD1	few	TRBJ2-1	CASSEEGASYNEQFF	TGTGCCAGCAGTGAAGAGGGGGCGAGTTACAATGAGCAGTTCTTC
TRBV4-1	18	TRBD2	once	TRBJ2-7	CASSQEPMLASGSGEQYF	TGCGCCAGCAGCCAAGAGCCCATGTTGGCTAGCGGGAGTGGTGAGCAGTACTTC
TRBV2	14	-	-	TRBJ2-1	CASMETLVLRVQFF	TGTGCCAGCATGGAAACACTTGTACTTCGAGTGCAGTTCTTC
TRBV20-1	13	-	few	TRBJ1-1	CSAPGLPRTEAFF	TGCAGTGCCCCGGGACTCCCACGGACTGAAGCTTTCTTT
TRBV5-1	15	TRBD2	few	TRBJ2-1	CASSQRENSYNEQFF	TGCGCCAGCAGCCAGCGGGAGAACTCCTACAATGAGCAGTTCTTC
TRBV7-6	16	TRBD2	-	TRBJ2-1	CASIEGGGGAGNEQFF	TGTGCCAGCATCGAGGGGGGCGGGGGGGCGGGTAATGAGCAGTTCTTC
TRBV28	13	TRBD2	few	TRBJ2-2	CASRGLVTGELFF	TGTGCCAGCAGGGGACTAGTCACCGGGGAGCTGTTTTTT
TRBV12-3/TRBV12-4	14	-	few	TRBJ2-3	CASSRDSDTDTQYF	TGTGCCAGCAGTCGGGACTCCGACACAGATACGCAGTATTTT
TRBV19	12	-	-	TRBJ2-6	CASGYGSSVLTF	TGTGCCAGCGGATATGGCAGCTCCGTCCTGACTTTC
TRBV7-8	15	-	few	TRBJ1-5	CASSLGAGLRQPQHF	TGTGCCAGCAGCCTAGGGGCAGGGTTACGACAGCCCCAGCATTTT
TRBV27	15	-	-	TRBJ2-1	CASSFVRRAYNEQFF	TGTGCCAGCAGTTTTGTTCGAAGGGCCTACAATGAGCAGTTCTTC
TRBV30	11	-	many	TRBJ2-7	CAWSRAYEQYF	TGTGCCTGGAGTAGGGCCTACGAGCAGTACTTC
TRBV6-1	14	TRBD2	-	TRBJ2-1	CATIRLAGVREQFF	TGTGCCACCATAAGACTAGCGGGAGTACGTGAGCAGTTCTTC
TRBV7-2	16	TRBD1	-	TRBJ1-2	CASSPDGTGDLFGYTF	TGTGCCAGCAGCCCCGATGGGACAGGGGACCTCTTCGGCTACACCTTC
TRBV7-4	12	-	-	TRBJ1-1	CASSWKNTEAFF	TGTGCCAGCAGCTGGAAGAACACTGAAGCTTTCTTT
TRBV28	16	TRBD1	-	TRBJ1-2	CASSWDRVGGSYGYTF	TGTGCCAGCAGCTGGGACAGGGTGGGCGGTAGCTATGGCTACACCTTC
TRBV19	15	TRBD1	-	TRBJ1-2	CASSDPGTEHYGYTF	TGTGCCAGTAGCGACCCCGGGACAGAACACTATGGCTACACCTTC
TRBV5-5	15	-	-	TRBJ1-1	CASGNGGWGRPEAFF	TGTGCCAGCGGCAACGGGGGGTGGGGGAGGCCTGAAGCTTTCTTT
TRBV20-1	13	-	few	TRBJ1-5	CSAQRLKNQPQHF	TGCAGTGCCCAGCGGCTGAAGAATCAGCCCCAGCATTTT
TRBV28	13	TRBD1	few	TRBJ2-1	CASSSPTGTEQFF	TGTGCCAGCAGTTCCCCGACAGGGACTGAGCAGTTCTTC
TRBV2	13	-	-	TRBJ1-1	CASSPQVYTEAFF	TGTGCCAGCAGCCCTCAGGTGTACACTGAAGCTTTCTTT
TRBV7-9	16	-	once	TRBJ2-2	CASSYPFTSRTGELFF	TGTGCCAGCAGCTACCCCTTTACTAGTCGAACCGGGGAGCTGTTTTTT
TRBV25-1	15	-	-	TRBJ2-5	CASSEDWTVQETQYF	TGTGCCAGCAGTGAAGACTGGACAGTACAAGAGACCCAGTACTTC
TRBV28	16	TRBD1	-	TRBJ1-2	CASSLETGTGLYGYTF	TGTGCCAGCAGTTTGGAAACCGGGACAGGGCTCTATGGCTACACCTTC
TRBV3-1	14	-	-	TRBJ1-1	CASSQGSKGSEAFF	TGTGCCAGCAGCCAAGGGAGTAAGGGGTCTGAAGCTTTCTTT
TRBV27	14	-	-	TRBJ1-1	CASRLLLGSTEAFF	TGTGCCAGCAGACTTCTCTTGGGGTCCACTGAAGCTTTCTTT